This is a list of T cell receptor beta chains from one sample in a study of blood T cell repertoires in COVID-19. The data were produced by immunoSEQ multiplex PCR, yet TCRdb's version contains in-frame clones alone and is incomplete. The data show 95,000 to 100,000 clones, about four fifths seen once. Sequencing was performed on peripheral blood. The receptors here all came from a human donor in a cohort sampled during active COVID-19. The CDR3 runs from the conserved cysteine through the conserved F or W. Fields, in order: D gene, clone size, J gene, V gene, CDR3 protein, CDR3 DNA. The D gene is left open where the match is weak. For some rows the clone size is stated as once, few or many, or as a class when expanded; others skip it.

D: .; size: .; J: TRBJ2-7; V: TRBV28; CDR3: CASTTPVEVYEQYF; DNA: TGTGCCAGCACGACTCCCGTCGAGGTCTACGAGCAGTACTTC
D: .; size: .; J: TRBJ1-1; V: TRBV23-1; CDR3: CASSQSQAPYYNTEAFF; DNA: TGCGCCAGCAGTCAATCCCAGGCTCCATATTATAACACTGAAGCTTTCTTT
D: TRBD1; size: .; J: TRBJ1-2; V: TRBV6-5; CDR3: CASKTGTGNGYTF; DNA: TGTGCCAGCAAAACCGGGACAGGGAATGGCTACACCTTC
D: .; size: .; J: TRBJ2-5; V: TRBV7-3; CDR3: CASSLELQETQYF; DNA: TGTGCCAGCAGCTTAGAACTCCAAGAGACCCAGTACTTC
D: TRBD1; size: .; J: TRBJ1-4; V: TRBV18; CDR3: CASSPLGQGARTNEKLFF; DNA: TGTGCCAGCTCACCATTAGGACAGGGGGCGAGGACTAATGAAAAACTGTTTTTT
D: .; size: .; J: TRBJ2-7; V: TRBV4-1; CDR3: CASSQDFNGNYEQYF; DNA: TGCGCCAGCAGCCAAGATTTTAACGGGAACTACGAGCAGTACTTC
D: TRBD2; size: .; J: TRBJ2-7; V: TRBV14; CDR3: CASSQEASGVYEQYF; DNA: TGTGCCAGCAGCCAAGAGGCTAGCGGGGTGTACGAGCAGTACTTC
D: TRBD2; size: few; J: TRBJ2-7; V: TRBV10-2; CDR3: CASGTSGRAMWEQYF; DNA: TGCGCCAGTGGGACTAGCGGGAGGGCCATGTGGGAGCAGTACTTC
D: .; size: once; J: TRBJ1-1; V: TRBV19; CDR3: CASSTGARTEAFF; DNA: TGTGCCAGTAGTACAGGGGCGCGGACTGAAGCTTTCTTT
D: .; size: .; J: TRBJ2-2; V: TRBV6-5; CDR3: CASSFRRIGGELFF; DNA: TGTGCCAGCAGTTTCCGAAGGATCGGAGGAGAGCTGTTTTTT
D: TRBD2; size: few; J: TRBJ2-2; V: TRBV29-1; CDR3: CSVVLAGAATGELFF; DNA: TGCAGCGTTGTACTAGCGGGAGCCGCCACCGGGGAGCTGTTTTTT
D: TRBD1; size: .; J: TRBJ2-1; V: TRBV28; CDR3: CASIGRTGRNEQFF; DNA: TGTGCCAGCATTGGGAGGACAGGGAGGAATGAGCAGTTCTTC
D: TRBD1; size: .; J: TRBJ2-2; V: TRBV15; CDR3: CATQGAEVTGELFF; DNA: TGTGCCACCCAGGGGGCGGAGGTAACCGGGGAGCTGTTTTTT
D: TRBD1; size: .; J: TRBJ2-3; V: TRBV19; CDR3: CASSILGTALSDTQYF; DNA: TGTGCCAGTAGTATATTGGGGACAGCATTATCAGATACGCAGTATTTT
D: TRBD1; size: .; J: TRBJ2-7; V: TRBV5-5; CDR3: CASSPDRGPYEQYF; DNA: TGTGCCAGCAGCCCTGACAGGGGACCGTACGAGCAGTACTTC
D: TRBD1; size: .; J: TRBJ1-1; V: TRBV7-9; CDR3: CASSPRTGQNTEAFF; DNA: TGTGCCAGCAGCCCGAGGACAGGGCAGAACACTGAAGCTTTCTTT
D: TRBD1; size: .; J: TRBJ1-2; V: TRBV23-1; CDR3: CASSQRTGDGGYGYTF; DNA: TGCGCCAGCAGTCAGAGGACAGGGGATGGTGGCTATGGCTACACCTTC
D: TRBD1; size: once; J: TRBJ1-5; V: TRBV28; CDR3: CASKQGSNQPQHF; DNA: TGTGCCAGCAAACAGGGGAGCAATCAGCCCCAGCATTTT
D: TRBD1; size: .; J: TRBJ1-3; V: TRBV18; CDR3: CASSHTGQVASGNTIYF; DNA: TGTGCCAGCTCACACACGGGACAGGTAGCCTCTGGAAACACCATATATTTT
D: .; size: .; J: TRBJ2-5; V: TRBV6-5; CDR3: CASSYGGGRETQYF; DNA: TGTGCCAGCAGTTACGGGGGAGGTAGGGAGACCCAGTACTTC
D: .; size: .; J: TRBJ2-7; V: TRBV3-1/TRBV3-2; CDR3: CASSVAAGSSYEQYF; DNA: TGTGCCAGCAGCGTAGCGGCAGGTAGCTCCTACGAGCAGTACTTC
D: .; size: few; J: TRBJ1-1; V: TRBV19; CDR3: CASSISIRTEAFF; DNA: TGTGCCAGTAGTATCAGTATCCGAACTGAAGCTTTCTTT
D: .; size: .; J: TRBJ1-5; V: TRBV2; CDR3: CASSEAGGANQPQHF; DNA: TGTGCCAGCAGTGAAGCCGGAGGGGCCAATCAGCCCCAGCATTTT
D: TRBD2; size: .; J: TRBJ2-3; V: TRBV28; CDR3: CASSGDYSTHRTDTQYF; DNA: TGTGCCAGCAGTGGGGACTACTCCACCCACCGTACTGATACGCAGTATTTT
D: TRBD2; size: .; J: TRBJ2-1; V: TRBV18; CDR3: CASSPPRTSGSYNEQFF; DNA: TGTGCCAGCTCACCTCCTCGGACTAGCGGCTCCTACAATGAGCAGTTCTTC
D: TRBD2; size: .; J: TRBJ2-7; V: TRBV7-2; CDR3: CASSLKVAGASYEQYF; DNA: TGTGCCAGCAGCTTAAAGGTAGCGGGGGCCTCCTACGAGCAGTACTTC
D: .; size: .; J: TRBJ2-7; V: TRBV7-9; CDR3: CASSSDTTYEQYF; DNA: TGTGCCAGCAGCTCCGACACCACCTACGAGCAGTACTTC
D: .; size: .; J: TRBJ2-1; V: TRBV11-2; CDR3: CASSLGYRRTYNEQFF; DNA: TGTGCCAGCAGCTTAGGATATCGTAGAACTTACAATGAGCAGTTCTTC
D: .; size: .; J: TRBJ1-3; V: TRBV6-5; CDR3: CANEGHKDSGNTIYF; DNA: TGTGCCAACGAGGGACACAAAGACTCTGGAAACACCATATATTTT
D: .; size: .; J: TRBJ2-3; V: TRBV5-1; CDR3: CASSLFGPGGAALTDTQYF; DNA: TGCGCCAGCAGCTTGTTCGGGCCTGGGGGGGCTGCGCTCACAGATACGCAGTATTTT
D: .; size: .; J: TRBJ2-7; V: TRBV21-1; CDR3: CASRSRLGTGNHEQYF; DNA: TGTGCCAGCAGGTCCCGCCTGGGGACAGGGAACCACGAGCAGTACTTC
D: TRBD2; size: .; J: TRBJ2-3; V: TRBV5-6; CDR3: CASSPGLVLPDTQYF; DNA: TGTGCCAGCAGCCCGGGACTAGTGCTGCCAGATACGCAGTATTTT
D: TRBD1; size: .; J: TRBJ2-7; V: TRBV6-5; CDR3: CAIRKGQNSYEQYF; DNA: TGTGCCATTCGGAAGGGACAGAACTCCTACGAGCAGTACTTC
D: TRBD1; size: .; J: TRBJ2-3; V: TRBV10-3; CDR3: CAINSGTGVFTDTQYF; DNA: TGTGCCATCAACTCCGGGACAGGGGTTTTCACAGATACGCAGTATTTT
D: .; size: .; J: TRBJ2-1; V: TRBV29-1; CDR3: CSVDGSSYNEQFF; DNA: TGCAGCGTTGACGGGAGCTCCTACAATGAGCAGTTCTTC
D: .; size: .; J: TRBJ1-1; V: TRBV18; CDR3: CASSPREGGVTEAFF; DNA: TGTGCCAGCTCACCACGGGAGGGGGGAGTGACTGAAGCTTTCTTT
D: .; size: .; J: TRBJ1-5; V: TRBV6-5; CDR3: CASSYEGAGYEPQHF; DNA: TGTGCCAGCAGTTACGAAGGGGCGGGGTACGAGCCCCAGCATTTT